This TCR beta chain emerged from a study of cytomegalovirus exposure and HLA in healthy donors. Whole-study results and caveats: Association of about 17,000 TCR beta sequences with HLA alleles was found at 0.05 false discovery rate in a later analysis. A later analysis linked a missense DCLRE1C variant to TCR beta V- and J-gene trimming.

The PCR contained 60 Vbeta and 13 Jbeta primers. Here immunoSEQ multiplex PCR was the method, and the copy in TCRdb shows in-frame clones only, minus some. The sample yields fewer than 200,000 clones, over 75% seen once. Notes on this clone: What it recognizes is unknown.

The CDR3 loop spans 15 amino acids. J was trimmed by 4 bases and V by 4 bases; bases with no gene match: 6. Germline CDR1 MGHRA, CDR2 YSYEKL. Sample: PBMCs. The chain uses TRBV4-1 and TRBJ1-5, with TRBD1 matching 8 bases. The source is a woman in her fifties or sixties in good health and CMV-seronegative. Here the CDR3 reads CASSPRTGQNQPQHF. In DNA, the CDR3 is TGCGCCAGCAGCCCCCGGACAGGGCAAAATCAGCCCCAGCATTTT.